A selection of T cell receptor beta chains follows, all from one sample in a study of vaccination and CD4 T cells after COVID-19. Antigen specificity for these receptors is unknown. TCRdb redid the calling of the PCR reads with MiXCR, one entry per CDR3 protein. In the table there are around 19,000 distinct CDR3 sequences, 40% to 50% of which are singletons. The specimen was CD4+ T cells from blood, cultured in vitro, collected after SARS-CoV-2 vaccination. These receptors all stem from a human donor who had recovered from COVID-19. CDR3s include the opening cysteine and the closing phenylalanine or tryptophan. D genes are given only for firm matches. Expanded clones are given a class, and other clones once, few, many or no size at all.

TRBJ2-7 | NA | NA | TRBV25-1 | CASSDWVAGDYEQYF | TGTGCCAGCAGTGACTGGGTAGCTGGGGACTACGAGCAGTACTTC
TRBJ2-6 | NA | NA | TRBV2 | CASSDPGPGANVLTF | TGTGCCAGCAGCGACCCCGGTCCCGGGGCCAACGTCCTGACTTTC
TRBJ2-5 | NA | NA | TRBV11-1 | CASSSGRERETQYF | TGTGCCAGCAGCTCCGGAAGGGAAAGAGAGACCCAGTACTTC
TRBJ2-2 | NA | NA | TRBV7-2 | CASSPRRGGGELFF | TGTGCCAGCAGCCCGCGGCGCGGAGGGGGGGAGCTGTTTTTT
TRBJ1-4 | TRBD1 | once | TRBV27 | CASRNSGGTNEKLFF | TGTGCCAGCAGGAACTCAGGGGGGACTAATGAAAAACTGTTTTTT
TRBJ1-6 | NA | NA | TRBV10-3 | CAISAGQRGNSPLHF | TGTGCCATCAGTGCAGGGCAAAGAGGGAATTCACCCCTCCACTTT
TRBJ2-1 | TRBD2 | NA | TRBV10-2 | CASSGTSSKTYSYNEQFF | TGCGCCAGCAGTGGGACTAGCAGTAAGACTTACTCCTACAATGAGCAGTTCTTC
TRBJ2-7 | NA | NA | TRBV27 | CASSPRGGPSYEQYF | TGTGCCAGCAGCCCGAGGGGGGGACCGTCCTACGAGCAGTACTTC
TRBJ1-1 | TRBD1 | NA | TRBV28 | CASSSTGRTEAFF | TGTGCCAGCAGTTCGACAGGGCGGACTGAAGCTTTCTTT
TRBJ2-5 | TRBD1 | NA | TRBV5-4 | CASSPTGQETQYF | TGTGCCAGCAGCCCGACAGGGCAAGAGACCCAGTACTTC
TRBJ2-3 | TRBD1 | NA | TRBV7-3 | CASSSQGAGTDTQYF | TGTGCCAGCAGCTCTCAGGGGGCAGGCACAGATACGCAGTATTTT
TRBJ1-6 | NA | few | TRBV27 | CASSFGGHSPLHF | TGTGCCAGCAGTTTTGGGGGGCATTCACCCCTCCACTTT
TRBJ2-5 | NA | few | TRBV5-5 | CASSLDEGMTQYF | TGTGCCAGCAGCTTGGATGAGGGGATGACCCAGTACTTC
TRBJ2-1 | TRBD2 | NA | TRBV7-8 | CASSLVASGGNEQFF | TGTGCCAGCAGCTTAGTTGCTAGCGGCGGCAATGAACAGTTCTTC
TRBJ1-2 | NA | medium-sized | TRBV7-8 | CASSLGGGGYTF | TGTGCCAGCAGCTTAGGGGGCGGTGGCTACACCTTC
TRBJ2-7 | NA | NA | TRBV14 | CASSQEMAGGSQQYF | TGTGCCAGCAGCCAAGAGATGGCAGGGGGGAGCCAGCAGTACTTC
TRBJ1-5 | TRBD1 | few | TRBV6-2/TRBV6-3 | CASSRTGGAGSNQPQHF | TGTGCCAGCAGCCGAACAGGGGGCGCGGGTAGCAATCAGCCCCAGCATTTT
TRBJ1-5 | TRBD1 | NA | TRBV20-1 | CSARERTGGEDRRPQHF | TGCAGTGCTAGAGAGAGGACAGGCGGCGAGGATCGGAGGCCCCAGCATTTT
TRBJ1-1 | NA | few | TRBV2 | CASSEGGNTEAFF | TGTGCCAGCAGTGAAGGGGGGAACACTGAAGCTTTCTTT
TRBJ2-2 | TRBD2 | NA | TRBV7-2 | CASSLLLAGGANTGELFF | TGTGCCAGCAGCTTATTACTAGCGGGAGGGGCGAACACCGGGGAGCTGTTTTTT
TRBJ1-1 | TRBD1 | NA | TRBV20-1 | CSAHSGTGGNNEAFF | TGCAGTGCTCACTCCGGGACAGGGGGCAACAATGAAGCTTTCTTT
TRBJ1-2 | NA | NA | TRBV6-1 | CASKLDNYGYTF | TGTGCCAGCAAGTTAGACAACTATGGCTACACCTTC
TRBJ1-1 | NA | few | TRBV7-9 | CASSRGVVTEAFF | TGTGCCAGCAGCCGGGGGGTCGTCACTGAAGCTTTCTTT
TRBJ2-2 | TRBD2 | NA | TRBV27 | CASKVSSGSVGELFF | TGTGCCAGCAAGGTATCTAGCGGGAGTGTCGGGGAGCTGTTTTTT
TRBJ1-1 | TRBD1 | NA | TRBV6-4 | CASRGNRGSTEAFF | TGTGCCAGCAGAGGTAACAGGGGGAGTACTGAAGCTTTCTTT
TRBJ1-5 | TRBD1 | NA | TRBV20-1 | CSAVPGTGMAWSNQPQHF | TGCAGTGCTGTACCCGGGACAGGGATGGCCTGGAGCAATCAGCCCCAGCATTTT
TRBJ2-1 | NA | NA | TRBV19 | CASSMLRGEQFF | TGTGCCAGTAGTATGTTGAGGGGTGAGCAGTTCTTC
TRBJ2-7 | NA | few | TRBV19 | CASSIPGKDEQYF | TGTGCCAGTAGTATTCCGGGGAAGGACGAGCAGTACTTC
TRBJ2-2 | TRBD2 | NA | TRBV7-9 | CASSLYLAGVVGELFF | TGTGCCAGCAGCTTATATCTAGCGGGAGTGGTCGGGGAGCTGTTTTTT
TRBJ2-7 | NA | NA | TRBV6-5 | CASSYKPSSYEQYF | TGTGCCAGCAGTTATAAACCGAGCTCCTACGAGCAGTACTTC
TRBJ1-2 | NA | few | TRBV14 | CASSQARGLGGYTF | TGTGCCAGCAGCCAAGCCCGGGGCCTAGGAGGCTACACCTTC
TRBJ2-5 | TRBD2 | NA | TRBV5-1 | CASSLVVSGGQETQYF | TGCGCCAGCAGCTTGGTGGTTAGCGGGGGTCAGGAGACCCAGTACTTC
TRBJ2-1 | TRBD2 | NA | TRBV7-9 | CASSLEGLSYNEQFF | TGTGCCAGCAGCTTAGAGGGACTATCCTACAATGAGCAGTTCTTC
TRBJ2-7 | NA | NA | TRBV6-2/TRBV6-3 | CASGRSWDPYEQYF | TGTGCCAGCGGAAGGTCCTGGGACCCGTACGAGCAGTACTTC
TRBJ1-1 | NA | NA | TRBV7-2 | CASSLAGSRGAFF | TGTGCCAGCAGCTTAGCGGGCAGCCGCGGGGCTTTCTTT
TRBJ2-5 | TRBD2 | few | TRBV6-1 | CASSALAGGFQETQYF | TGTGCCAGCAGTGCACTAGCGGGGGGATTCCAAGAGACCCAGTACTTC
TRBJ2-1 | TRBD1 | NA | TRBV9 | CASSPTAQGFGEQFF | TGTGCCAGCAGCCCCACGGCACAGGGGTTCGGTGAGCAGTTCTTC
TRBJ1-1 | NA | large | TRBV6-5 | CASSYSGMYTEAFF | TGTGCCAGCAGTTATTCAGGGATGTACACTGAAGCTTTCTTT
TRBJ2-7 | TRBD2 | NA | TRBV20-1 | CTAGGSPSYEQYF | TGCACCGCTGGCGGGAGTCCCTCCTACGAGCAGTACTTC
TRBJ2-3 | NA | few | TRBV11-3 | CASSPRISSTDTQYF | TGTGCCAGCAGCCCCCGGATCTCTAGCACAGATACGCAGTATTTT
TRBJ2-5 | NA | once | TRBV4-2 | CASSQVQGGETQYF | TGTGCCAGCAGCCAAGTTCAGGGGGGGGAGACCCAGTACTTC
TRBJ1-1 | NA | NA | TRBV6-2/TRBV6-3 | CASSLPLAIEAFF | TGTGCCAGCAGTTTACCCCTGGCAATTGAAGCTTTCTTT
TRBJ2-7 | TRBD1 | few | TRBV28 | CASSAPGQGYEQYF | TGTGCCAGCAGCGCGCCGGGACAGGGTTACGAGCAGTACTTC
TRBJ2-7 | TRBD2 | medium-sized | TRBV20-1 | CSARDAGGAYEQYF | TGCAGTGCTAGAGATGCCGGGGGGGCTTACGAGCAGTACTTC
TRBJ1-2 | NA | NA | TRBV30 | CAWKTANYGYTF | TGTGCCTGGAAAACAGCTAACTATGGCTACACCTTC
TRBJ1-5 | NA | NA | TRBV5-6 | CASKGHNQPQHF | TGTGCCAGCAAGGGGCACAATCAGCCCCAGCATTTT
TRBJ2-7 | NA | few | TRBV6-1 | CASRDRQVTYEQYF | TGTGCCAGCAGAGACCGACAGGTTACCTACGAGCAGTACTTC
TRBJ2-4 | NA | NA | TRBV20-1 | CSAVRLLVAKNIQYF | TGCAGTGCGGTCCGACTACTAGTAGCCAAAAACATTCAGTACTTC
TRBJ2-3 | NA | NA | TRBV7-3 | CASSLTRSDTQYF | TGTGCCAGCAGCTTAACGCGTAGTGATACGCAGTATTTT
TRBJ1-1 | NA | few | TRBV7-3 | CASSLGIHTEAFF | TGTGCCAGCAGCTTAGGGATTCACACTGAAGCTTTCTTT
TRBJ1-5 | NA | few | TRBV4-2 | CASSPQGSGNQPQHF | TGTGCCAGCAGCCCACAGGGTTCGGGCAATCAGCCCCAGCATTTT
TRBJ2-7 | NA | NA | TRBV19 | CASSGRASSYEQYF | TGTGCCAGTAGCGGCCGGGCGAGCTCCTACGAGCAGTACTTC
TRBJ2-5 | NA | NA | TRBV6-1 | CASSDFGRGGAVLETQYF | TGTGCCAGCAGTGATTTCGGGCGCGGAGGGGCCGTTTTGGAGACCCAGTACTTC
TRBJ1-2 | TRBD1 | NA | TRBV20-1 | CSASTGVNYGYTF | TGCAGTGCTTCGACAGGGGTTAACTATGGCTACACCTTC